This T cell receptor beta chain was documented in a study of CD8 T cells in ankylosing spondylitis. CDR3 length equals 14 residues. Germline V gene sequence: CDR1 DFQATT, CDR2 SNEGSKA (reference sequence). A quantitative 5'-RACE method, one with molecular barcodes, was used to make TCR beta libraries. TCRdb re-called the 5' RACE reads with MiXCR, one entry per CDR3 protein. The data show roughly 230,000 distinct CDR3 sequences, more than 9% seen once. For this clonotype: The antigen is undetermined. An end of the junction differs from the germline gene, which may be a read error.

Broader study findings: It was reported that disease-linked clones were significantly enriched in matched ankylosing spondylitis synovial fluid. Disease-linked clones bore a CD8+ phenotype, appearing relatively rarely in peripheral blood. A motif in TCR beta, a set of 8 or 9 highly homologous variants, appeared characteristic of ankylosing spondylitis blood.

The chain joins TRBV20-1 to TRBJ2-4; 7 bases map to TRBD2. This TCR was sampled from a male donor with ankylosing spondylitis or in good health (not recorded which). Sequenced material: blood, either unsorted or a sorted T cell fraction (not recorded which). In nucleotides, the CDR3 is TGCAGTGCTAGTGGGGAGGGAGGGCCAAACGTTCAGTACTTC. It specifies CSASGEGGPNVQYF.